This TCR beta chain stems from a study of cytomegalovirus exposure and HLA in healthy donors. Findings of the study overall: There were reportedly fewer N-insertions in an Asian-associated ancestry cluster than the roughly 670-donor mean, in a later analysis. Despite most TCR sequences being rare, some public TCRs occurred in many donors. Earlier analysis found most TCR beta V segments productive about 90% or about 30% of the time. Three CMV-associated chains were confirmed in vitro to be specific for CMV antigens.

It was with 60 Vbeta and 13 Jbeta primers that the PCR ran. Here immunoSEQ multiplex PCR was the method, and the copy in TCRdb shows in-frame clones only, minus some. The table lists over 150,000 clones, more than 75% of them singletons. This clone appeared a few times. Its antigen remains unknown. The CDR3 runs to 12 residues. Germline V gene data show CDR1 as SQVTM and CDR2 as ANQGSEA. V shed 4 bases and J shed 4 bases, with 11 bases lying between them. The clonotype originates from a girl aged 2-15 years in good health and CMV-seropositive. Sample: PBMCs. This chain joins TRBV29-1 and TRBJ2-7, with D hard to call. CDR3 in DNA: TGCAGCGTTGGGCCAGGATATTACGAGCAGTACTTC. This gives the protein CSVGPGYYEQYF.